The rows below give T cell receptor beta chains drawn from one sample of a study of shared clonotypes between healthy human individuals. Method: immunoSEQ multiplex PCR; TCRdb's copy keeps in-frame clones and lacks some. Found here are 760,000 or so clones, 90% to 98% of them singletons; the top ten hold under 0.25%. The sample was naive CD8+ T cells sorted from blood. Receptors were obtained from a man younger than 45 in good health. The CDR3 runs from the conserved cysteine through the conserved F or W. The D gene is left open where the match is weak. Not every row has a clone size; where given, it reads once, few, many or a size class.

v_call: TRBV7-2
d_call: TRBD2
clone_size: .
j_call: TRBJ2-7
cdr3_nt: TGTGCCAGCAGCCCTAGCCTAGCGGGAGTTGTCGAGCAGTACTTC
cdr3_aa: CASSPSLAGVVEQYF

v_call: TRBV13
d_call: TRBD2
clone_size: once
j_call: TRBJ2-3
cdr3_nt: TGTGCCAGCAGCGCCGGGACTAGCGGGAGGCCCTCGCATACGCAGTATTTT
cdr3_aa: CASSAGTSGRPSHTQYF

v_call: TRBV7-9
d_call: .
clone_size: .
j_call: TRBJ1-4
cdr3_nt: TGTGCCAGCAGTCTCACAGGAGATAATGAAAAACTGTTTTTT
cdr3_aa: CASSLTGDNEKLFF

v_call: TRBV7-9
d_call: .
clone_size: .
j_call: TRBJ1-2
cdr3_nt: TGTGCCAGCAGCTTACCTAGGGGTACGGGACAACCCTATGGCTACACCTTC
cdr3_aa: CASSLPRGTGQPYGYTF

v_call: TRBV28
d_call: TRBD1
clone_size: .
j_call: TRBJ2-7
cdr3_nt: TGTGCCAGCAGTCGAGACAGGGCCTACGAGCAGTACTTC
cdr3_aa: CASSRDRAYEQYF

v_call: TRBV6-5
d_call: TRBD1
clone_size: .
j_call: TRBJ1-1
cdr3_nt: TGTGCCAGCAGCCACAGGGACAGAGAAGCTTTCTTT
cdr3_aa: CASSHRDREAFF

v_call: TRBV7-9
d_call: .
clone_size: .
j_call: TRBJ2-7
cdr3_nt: TGTGCCAGCAGCTCGATGGATGACAGGTTTCCCTACGAGCAGTACTTC
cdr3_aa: CASSSMDDRFPYEQYF

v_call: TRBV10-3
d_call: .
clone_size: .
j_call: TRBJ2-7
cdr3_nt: TGTGCCATCAGTGAGACCGAGAGACTAGTCTCCTACGAGCAGTACTTC
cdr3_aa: CAISETERLVSYEQYF

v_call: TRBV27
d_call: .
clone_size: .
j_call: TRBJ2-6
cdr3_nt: TGTGCCAGCAGTATCCTACACCACTCTGGGGCCAACGTCCTGACTTTC
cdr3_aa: CASSILHHSGANVLTF

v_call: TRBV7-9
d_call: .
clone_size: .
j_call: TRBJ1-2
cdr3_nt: TGTGCCAGCAGCGGAAAAAGCTATGGCTACACCTTC
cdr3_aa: CASSGKSYGYTF

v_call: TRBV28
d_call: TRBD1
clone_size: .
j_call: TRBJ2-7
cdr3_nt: TGTGCCAGCAGTTTGGCAGGGGGCAACACCTACGAGCAGTACTTC
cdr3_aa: CASSLAGGNTYEQYF

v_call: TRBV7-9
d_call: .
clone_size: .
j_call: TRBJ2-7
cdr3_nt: TGTGCCAGCAGAAATGCAGGGTTCCACGAGCAGTACTTC
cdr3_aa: CASRNAGFHEQYF

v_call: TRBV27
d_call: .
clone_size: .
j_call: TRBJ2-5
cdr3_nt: TGTGCCAGCAGGCACCTAGGCGGGATCCAAGAGACCCAGTACTTC
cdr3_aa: CASRHLGGIQETQYF

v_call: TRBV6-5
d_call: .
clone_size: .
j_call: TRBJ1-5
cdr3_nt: TGTGCCAGCAGTTTTTTGAATAGCAATCAGCCCCAGCATTTT
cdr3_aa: CASSFLNSNQPQHF

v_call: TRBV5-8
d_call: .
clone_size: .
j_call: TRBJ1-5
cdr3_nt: TGTGCCAGCAGCTTGGGGACAATGGGCCCGGTTTGGAATCAGCCCCAGCATTTT
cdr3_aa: CASSLGTMGPVWNQPQHF